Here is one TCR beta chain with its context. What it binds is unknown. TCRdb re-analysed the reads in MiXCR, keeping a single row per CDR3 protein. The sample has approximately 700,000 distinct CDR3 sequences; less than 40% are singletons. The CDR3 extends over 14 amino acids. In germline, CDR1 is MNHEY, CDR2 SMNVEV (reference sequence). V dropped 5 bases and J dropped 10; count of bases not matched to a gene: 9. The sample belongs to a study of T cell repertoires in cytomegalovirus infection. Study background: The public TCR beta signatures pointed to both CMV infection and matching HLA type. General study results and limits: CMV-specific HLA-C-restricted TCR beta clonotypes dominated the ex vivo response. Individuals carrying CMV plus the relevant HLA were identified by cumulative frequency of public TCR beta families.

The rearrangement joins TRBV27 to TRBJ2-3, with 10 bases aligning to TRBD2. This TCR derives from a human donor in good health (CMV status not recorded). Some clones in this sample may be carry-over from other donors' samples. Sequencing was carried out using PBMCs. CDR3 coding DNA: TGTGCCAGCAGTCGGCCACCGGGACTAGCGCCGCAGTATTTT. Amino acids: CASSRPPGLAPQYF.